This TCR beta chain stems from a study of control samples from healthy donors and cancer patients. The V and J ends lost 6 bases and 4 bases respectively, with 13 bases between them. CDR3 size: 14 residues. CDR1 and CDR2 from the germline V gene are MNHNY and SVGAGI (reference sequence). Sequenced by immunoSEQ multiplex PCR; TCRdb stores in-frame clones only, minus some. The data hold some 80,000 clones, with around 90% observed a single time. The sequence was obtained from an older woman with head and neck cancer. The V and J genes are TRBV6-6 and TRBJ1-5; D is uncertain. The sample was PBMCs. The CDR3 spells CASSNGWENQPQHF. The CDR3 DNA reads TGTGCCAGCAGCAACGGATGGGAAAATCAGCCCCAGCATTTT.